Reported below is one TCR beta chain. The source of the sample is a study of blood T cell repertoires in COVID-19. Across the whole study: The study drew acute and convalescent COVID-19 samples from the United States, Italy and Spain. The cDNA or gDNA used as material had been derived from T cells, B-cell-depleted T cells, or PBMCs.

Authors' analysis steps: Using reference gene primer amplification, nucleated cell counts were estimated. Using immunoSEQ multiplex PCR, the repertoire was profiled, and TCRdb retains in-frame clones only, with some absent. V and J calls and clone size are as listed in that table; D and trimming were resolved from the DNA. The data contain 100,000 or so clones, 85% of them singletons. Trimming removed 4 bases at V and 5 bases at J, with 23 bases between. Germline V gives CDR1 MGHDK, CDR2 SYGVNS. This CDR3 contains 17 residues. Sequencing was performed on peripheral blood. This receptor was identified in an older woman with active or convalescent COVID-19. The V call is TRBV25-1, the J call TRBJ1-2; a weak D match, TRBD1 (6 bases). In nucleotides, the CDR3 is TGTGCCAGCAGTGGGCGAAGCGTTGGACAGCCTCTTTATGGCTACACCTTC. This translates into CASSGRSVGQPLYGYTF.